The clone carrying this T cell receptor (beta chain) was counted a single time. The antigen is unknown. An even split of each subset's genomic DNA across several immunoSEQ plates was performed. Only in-frame clones appear in the TCRdb table, and some are missing; sequencing was by immunoSEQ multiplex PCR. The sample lists 2 million to 2.5 million clones, more than 85% occurring once. This record comes from a study of shared clonotypes between healthy human individuals. Study in general: Each donor's CD8 memory used one plate, CD8 naive two, each CD4 subset three. Findings and caveats of the study: Naive subsets generally exceeded memory subsets in estimated richness. Sharing across four donors was highest in naive CD4 (around 5%) and lowest in memory CD8 (around 0.4%).

This CDR3 spans 17 amino acids. Germline V gene lookup returns CDR1 MDHEN and CDR2 SYDVKM. Trimming took 3 bases from V and 2 from J, leaving 14 bases between them. What was sequenced was naive CD4+ T cells from PBMCs. Subset described: CD45RA+ positively selected. The receptor was isolated from a man between 18 and 29 years old in good health. Some clones in this sample may be carry-over from other donors' samples. The chain is built from TRBV28 and TRBJ2-6; possible D gene TRBD1, 5 bases. This chain's CDR3 is CASSLSIGAAGANVLTF. CDR3 nucleotides: TGTGCCAGCAGTTTGTCCATAGGGGCGGCTGGGGCCAACGTCCTGACTTTC.